This passage covers 12 T cell receptor beta chains from one sample sequenced in a study of early stage breast cancer tumors. The protocol was immunoSEQ multiplex PCR, while the TCRdb copy is restricted to in-frame clones and leaves out a portion. The profile shows some 30,000 clones, about four fifths of them singletons. Sequenced input: blood. The receptor source for this set is a person between 50 and 60 years old with breast cancer.

CDR3 in DNA: TGTGCCAGCAGCTCGACAGGGGTGGAGACCCAGTACTTC. The encoded protein is CASSSTGVETQYF. The rearrangement joins TRBV7-7 to TRBJ2-5; 8 bases line up with TRBD1. Germline lookup yields CDR1 SSHAT and CDR2 FNYEAQ (reference sequence). V was clipped by 4 bases and J by 5 bases; unmatched bases: 3. The CDR3 extends over 13 amino acids. The variable domain in full, completed from reference TRBV7-7 and TRBJ2-5, reads GAGVSQSPRYKVTKRGQDVTLRCDPISSHATLYWYQQALGQGPEFLTYFNYEAQPDKSGLPSDRFSAERPEGSISTLTIQRTEQRDSAMYRCASSSTGVETQYFGPGTRLLVL.

The chain couples TRBV21-1 to TRBJ2-5. The J call is in doubt because the DNA end fits TRBJ2-7 better. TRBV21-1 is designated a pseudogene. The CDR3 runs to 16 residues. CDR3 amino acids: CASSYGLWTVSYEQYF. CDR3 nucleotide sequence: TGTGCCAGCAGTTATGGCCTGTGGACGGTCTCCTACGAGCAGTACTTC.

The chain carries TRBV9 and TRBJ2-2, with D unclear. The CDR3 totals 13 residues. The germline V and J ends were trimmed by 0 bases and 3 bases, with 3 bases remaining between them. Germline lookup yields CDR1 SGDLS and CDR2 YYNGEE. CDR3 bases: TGTGCCAGCAGCGTAGTTTACACCGGGGAGCTGTTTTTT. Protein sequence: CASSVVYTGELFF.

The V gene is TRBV7-2, the J gene TRBJ2-7; D unresolved. This CDR3 comprises 12 residues. V was trimmed by 6 bases and J by 6 bases, leaving 12 bases between them. Per the germline V gene, CDR1 is SGHTA and CDR2 is FQGNSA. Written as DNA, the CDR3 is TGTGCCAGCAGTCAAAACGCAGCCGAGCAGTACTTC. Translated, it gives CASSQNAAEQYF.

The CDR3 DNA reads as TGTGCCAGCAGCTTAGAGGTCCCGGGGGAGACCCAGTACTTC. Amino acids: CASSLEVPGETQYF. The chain is built from TRBV11-2 and TRBJ2-5; TRBD2 might be the D (5 bases). The CDR3 is 14 residues long. Trimming shortened V by 0 bases and J by 5 bases, and 10 bases separated the two germline ends. Germline CDR1 and CDR2: SGHAT and FQNNGV.

The DNA of the CDR3 is TGTGCCAGCAGTTTAACCCAGGGGGACACTGAAGCTTTCTTT. Translation: CASSLTQGDTEAFF. The chain joins TRBV28 to TRBJ1-1; TRBD1 matches 7 bases. Germline V gene sequence: CDR1 MDHEN, CDR2 SYDVKM. The CDR3 is made up of 14 amino acids. The V gene end was trimmed by 2 bases and the J gene end by 3 bases; junction bases not matched to a gene: 3. Complete variable domain (other parts from reference TRBV28 and TRBJ1-1): DVKVTQSSRYLVKRTGEKVFLECVQDMDHENMFWYRQDPGLGLRLIYFSYDVKMKEKGDIPEGYSVSREKKERFSLILESASTNQTSMYLCASSLTQGDTEAFFGQGTRLTVV.

To note about this clone: The junction does not match germline at one end; this may be a read error. J is TRBJ1-3 and V is TRBV7-2; D may be TRBD1 (5 bases). Germline CDR1 reads SGHTA; CDR2 reads FQGNSA. This CDR3 region has 13 residues. In nucleotides, the CDR3 is TGTGCCAGCAGCTTGGGGCCTGGGAACACCATATATTTT. Translation: CASSLGPGNTIYF.

The chain is built from TRBV6-1 and TRBJ2-5, with D unclear. This CDR3 region has 13 residues. Germline-derived CDR1 and CDR2 are MNHNS and SASEGT. V dropped 5 bases and J dropped 1 base, with 8 bases sitting between them. CDR3 DNA: TGTGCCAGCAGTCCCAACATCCAAGAGACCCAGTACTTC. This encodes CASSPNIQETQYF.

In DNA form, the CDR3 reads TGTGCCAGCAGCCAAGATTTGAGAAGAGACACTGAAGCTTTCTTT. This gives the protein CASSQDLRRDTEAFF. This chain links TRBV4-2 with TRBJ1-1, with D uncertain. CDR1 is LGHNA, CDR2 YNFKEQ, per germline. CDR3 length: 15 residues. Deletions cut 0 bases from V and 3 bases from J, with 11 bases between.

The chain couples TRBV7-9 to TRBJ2-2, with 11 bases identical to TRBD1. In germline, CDR1 is SEHNR, CDR2 FQNEAQ (reference sequence). J was trimmed by 4 bases and V by 4 bases; bases with no gene match: 5. The CDR3 totals 16 residues. Written as DNA, the CDR3 is TGTGCCAGCAGCTCTAGGACAGGGGGCATCACCGGGGAGCTGTTTTTT. It yields the protein CASSSRTGGITGELFF.

The J gene is TRBJ2-1, the V gene TRBV7-2; the match to TRBD2 covers 7 bases. V dropped 1 base and J dropped 3; count of bases not matched to a gene: 12. Germline CDR1 reads SGHTA; CDR2 reads FQGNSA. The CDR3 is 18 residues long. The DNA of the CDR3 is TGTGCCAGCAGCTTAGTCGGCGGGGGACGTTCTTTCTACAATGAGCAGTTCTTC. Translating it yields CASSLVGGGRSFYNEQFF.

This clone has just a few counts. Sequence at one end of the junction differs from germline and may be a read error. The chain employs TRBV9 and TRBJ1-1; TRBD1 agrees at 8 bases. This CDR3 spans 15 amino acids. Germline assignment: CDR1 SGDLS and CDR2 YYNGEE. For the CDR3, the DNA is TGTGCCAGCAGAGTAGGGGCAGGGGGCCTCACTGAAGCTTTCTTT. Translated: CASRVGAGGLTEAFF.